These 8 T cell receptor beta chains came from one sample sequenced in a study of human T cells and chemical hapten exposure (dated by TCRdb to the early 2020s). Receptors were amplified or captured by RACE. The sequencer listed for this sample is NextSeq 500. TCRdb's own reprocessing of the public reads used fastp at Q25 and MiXCR and kept productive beta chains. Every CDR3 protein is listed once, alongside the most common genes and DNA of its rows. Counted in this sample were roughly 60,000 distinct CDR3 sequences; around 7% of them appeared once. The ten top clones hold about 1.5% of the sample. What this sample's time point label stands for: pre-sensitization, week 0. The label giving this sample's treatment or condition can be read as: therapeutic diphenylcyclopropenone sensitization with weekly scalp DPC. The specimen was whole blood, collected in connection with sensitization to the hapten diphenylcyclopropenone (DPC). These receptor sequences come from a woman in her 30s with alopecia areata. Some clones in this sample may be carry-over from other donors' samples.

Worth noting for this clonotype: A much more abundant neighbour one base away suggests this may be a read error. The chain has TRBV3-1 and TRBJ2-2; D tentatively reads TRBD1 or TRBD2 (6 bases each). This CDR3 contains 15 residues. Germline lookup yields CDR1 LGHDT and CDR2 YNNKEL (reference sequence). V lost 8 bases to trimming and J lost 5 bases, with 18 bases between them. The CDR3 DNA is TGTGCCAGCGAAGGAATGGTAGGGGGGACCGGGGAGCTGTTTTTT. Translating it yields CASEGMVGGTGELFF.

This clonotype came up many times. The chain carries TRBV12-3 or TRBV12-4 and TRBJ2-4; D is unclear. V lost 3 bases and J lost 5, with 8 bases in between. This CDR3 has 13 residues. CDR3 sequence reads: CASSFGPENIQYF. DNA for the CDR3: TGTGCCAGCAGTTTTGGGCCAGAAAACATTCAGTACTTC.

In this sample, this clonotype turned up a few times. The rearrangement uses TRBV29-1 and TRBJ1-1, with 9 bases identical to TRBD1. Germline values: CDR1 SQVTM, CDR2 ANQGSEA. The CDR3 totals 15 residues. V lost 7 bases to trimming and J lost 4 bases; unmatched junction nucleotides: 13. This chain's CDR3 is CSGGTGLTRGTEAFF. The CDR3 bases are TGCAGCGGAGGGACAGGGCTAACCCGGGGCACTGAAGCTTTCTTT.

At least ten counts were recorded for this clonotype. The CDR3 nucleotides read TGCGCCAGCAGTTCGACTAGCGGGATTTACACAGATACGCAGTATTTT. This translates into CASSSTSGIYTDTQYF. The chain recombines TRBV10-1 with TRBJ2-3, with 11 bases identical to TRBD2. Germline loops: CDR1 WNHNN, CDR2 SYGVQD (reference sequence). This CDR3 comprises 16 residues. The junction had 6 bases not matched to a gene; V was cut back by 5 bases and J by 2 bases.

This clonotype was seen many times. The gene calls are TRBV29-1 and TRBJ1-1; D is uncertain. The germline V gene has CDR1 SQVTM and CDR2 ANQGSEA. V was clipped by 2 bases and J by 1 base, with 11 bases between them. The CDR3 totals 14 residues. The CDR3 coding sequence is TGCAGCGTTGAAAAGTCCCCGCGGAACACTGAAGCTTTCTTT. Amino acids: CSVEKSPRNTEAFF.

In its sample, this clonotype was seen a few times. The junction and the germline gene differ at one end; a read error may be behind it. The J gene is TRBJ1-2, the V gene TRBV11-2; D may be TRBD1 (5 bases). Germline V gene sequence: CDR1 SGHAT, CDR2 FQNNGV. This CDR3 is 14 amino acids long. CDR3 sequence: CASSSIGGAYGDTF. CDR3 bases: TGTGCCAGCAGCTCCATAGGAGGGGCGTATGGCGACACCTTC.

The chain couples TRBV30 to TRBJ1-5, with D perhaps matching TRBD1 (5 bases). This CDR3 is built from 13 residues. CDR1 and CDR2 from the germline V gene are GTSNPN and SVGIG (reference sequence). V shed 5 bases and J shed 4 bases, with 12 bases lying between them. CDR3 nucleotides: TGTGCCTGGTCCCCCGAGGGGAATCAGCCCCAGCATTTT. It specifies CAWSPEGNQPQHF.

This sequence joins TRBV5-5 and TRBJ1-2; D might be TRBD1 (5 bases). The CDR3 length is 15 residues. Germline CDR1 is SGHKS and CDR2 is YYEKEE (reference sequence). V shed 2 bases and J shed 4 bases, with 15 bases lying between them. The CDR3, as DNA: TGTGCCAGCAGCTTTCCCCACGCGGGGCCCTATGGCTACACCTTC. Its protein is CASSFPHAGPYGYTF.